This entry is about one T cell receptor (beta chain). The data are from a study of CD8 T cells in ankylosing spondylitis. TCRdb analysed the 5' RACE reads with MiXCR anew, one entry per CDR3 protein. The sample gives roughly 260,000 distinct CDR3 sequences, around 20% of which show up once; 7.5% to 9% is in the top ten. Germline V gives CDR1 SQVTM, CDR2 ANQGSEA. V was cut by 4 bases and J by 3 bases, with 7 bases left in between. The CDR3 contains 12 residues. The specimen sequenced was blood, either unsorted or a sorted T cell fraction (not recorded which). This receptor was identified in a male donor with ankylosing spondylitis or in good health (not recorded which). The chain has TRBV29-1 and TRBJ1-5; D may be TRBD1 (5 bases). CDR3 sequence: CSVGGANQPQHF. CDR3 sequence (DNA): TGCAGCGTTGGCGGGGCCAATCAGCCCCAGCATTTT.